Sequencing of this T cell receptor (beta chain) was carried out in a study of patients and donors after allogeneic stem cell transplantation. The CDR3 runs 12 residues. The V end was cut by 6 bases, the J end by 2 bases, with 11 bases between. Germline lookup yields CDR1 DFQATT and CDR2 SNEGSKA (reference sequence). From the RT-PCR reads, TCRdb called clonotypes with MiXCR, one entry per CDR3 protein. The table records roughly 880,000 distinct CDR3 sequences, roughly 18% of them present only once. The sequencing sample was made of blood, either unsorted or a sorted T cell fraction (not recorded which). This sequence was found in a human donor who was either an allogeneic HSCT recipient or a stem cell or donor lymphocyte infusion donor (not recorded which). It is not recorded whose cells these are; they may come from a transplant donor. The chain links TRBV20-1 to TRBJ2-7, with D unresolved. The CDR3 nucleotides are TGCAGTGCCATCATCGGCACCTACGAGCAGTACTTC. This sequence encodes CSAIIGTYEQYF.